The clone carrying this T cell receptor beta chain was found a few times. Its antigen is as yet unknown. CDR3 length: 12 amino acids. Trimming shortened V by 3 bases and J by 10 bases, and 10 bases separated the two germline ends. Germline CDR1 is LGHNA and CDR2 is YSLEER. Treatment described: oral pan-JAK inhibitor, 5-10 mg twice daily. Collection of lesional scalp punch biopsies and peripheral blood was performed in alopecia areata patients. PBMCs provided sorted CD4+ and CD8+ T cells. These data belong to a study of CD8+ T cells in alopecia areata. Overall study: Oral tofacitinib (5 to 10 mg twice daily) was administered to treated patients.

Study observations and caveats: Numerous clones, expanded in lesions, remained in scalp and blood during tofacitinib.

Extracted RNA was reverse transcribed, and the resulting cDNA served as sequencing template. Assay used: immunoSEQ multiplex PCR; TCRdb lists only in-frame clones, some missing. The sample records around 270,000 clones, nearly 60% being singletons. V gene TRBV4-3 combines with J gene TRBJ2-4; maybe TRBD1 (6 bases). Sequences were derived from CD4+ T cells sorted from blood, sampled at week 24, from a patient treated with tofacitinib. This clonotype was obtained from a human donor with alopecia areata. The CDR3 coding sequence is TGCGCCAGCAGCCAGGACAGAGGGATTCAGTACTTC. Translating gives CASSQDRGIQYF.